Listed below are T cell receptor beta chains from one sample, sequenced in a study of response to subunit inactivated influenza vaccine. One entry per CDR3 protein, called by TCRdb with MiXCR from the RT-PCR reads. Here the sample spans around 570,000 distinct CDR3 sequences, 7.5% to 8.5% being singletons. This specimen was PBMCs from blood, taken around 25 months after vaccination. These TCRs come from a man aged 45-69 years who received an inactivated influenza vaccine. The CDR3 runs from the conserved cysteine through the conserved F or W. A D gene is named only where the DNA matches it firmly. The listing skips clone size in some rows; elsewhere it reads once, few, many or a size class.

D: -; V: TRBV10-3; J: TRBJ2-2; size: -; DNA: TGTGCCATCAGTACCACTGATAGGACCGGGGAGCTGTTTTTT; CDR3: CAISTTDRTGELFF
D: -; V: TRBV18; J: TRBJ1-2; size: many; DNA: TGTGCCAGCTCACCAACAGAAACGTCCTATGGCTACACCTTC; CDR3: CASSPTETSYGYTF
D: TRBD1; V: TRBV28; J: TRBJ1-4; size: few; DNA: TGTGCCAGCAGTCCAACTGGGACAGCAACTAATGAAAAACTGTTTTTT; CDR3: CASSPTGTATNEKLFF
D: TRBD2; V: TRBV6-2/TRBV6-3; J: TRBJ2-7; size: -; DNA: TGTGCCAGCAGTTACACCCGGGGACTAGCGGATTCCTACGAGCAGTACTTC; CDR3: CASSYTRGLADSYEQYF
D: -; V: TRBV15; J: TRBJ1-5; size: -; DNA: TGTGCCACCAGCAGAGAGGAGGGGTCTGGCAATCAGCCCCAGCATTTT; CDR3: CATSREEGSGNQPQHF
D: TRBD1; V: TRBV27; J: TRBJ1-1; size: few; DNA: TGTGCCAGCAGTCACGGACAGGGCACTGAAGCTTTCTTT; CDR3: CASSHGQGTEAFF
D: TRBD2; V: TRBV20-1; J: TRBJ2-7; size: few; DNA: TGCAGTGTTAGGGTGGCTAGCGGGAGTCGGGATGGCGAGCAGTACTTC; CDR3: CSVRVASGSRDGEQYF
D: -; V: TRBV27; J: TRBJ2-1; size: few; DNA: TGTGCCAGCGCCTTTGGAGGGTCTGGGGCCTACAATGAGCAGTTCTTC; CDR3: CASAFGGSGAYNEQFF
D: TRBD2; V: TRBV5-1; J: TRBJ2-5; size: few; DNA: TGCGCCAGCAGCCCCGGGACTAGCCGAGAGACCCAGTACTTC; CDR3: CASSPGTSRETQYF
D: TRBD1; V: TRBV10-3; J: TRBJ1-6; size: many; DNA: TGTGCCATCAGTGAGGGGACAGGGGAGTCACCCCTCCACTTT; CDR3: CAISEGTGESPLHF
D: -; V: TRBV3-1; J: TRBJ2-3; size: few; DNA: TGTGCCAGCAGCCACCCGGCTGGTCTACAAGATACGCAGTATTTT; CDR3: CASSHPAGLQDTQYF
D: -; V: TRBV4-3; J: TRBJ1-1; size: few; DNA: TGCGCCAGCAGCCACCCTCCCGGGACGGCTGGCGGAGTGAACACTGAAGCTTTCTTT; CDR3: CASSHPPGTAGGVNTEAFF
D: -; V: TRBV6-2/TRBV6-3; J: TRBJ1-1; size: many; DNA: TGTGCCAGCAGCCCCGAAGGGGCGTATACTGAAGCTTTCTTT; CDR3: CASSPEGAYTEAFF
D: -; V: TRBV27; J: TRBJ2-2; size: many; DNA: TGTGCCAGCAGACGGGTCTTGGCGGCCGGGGAGCTGTTTTTT; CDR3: CASRRVLAAGELFF
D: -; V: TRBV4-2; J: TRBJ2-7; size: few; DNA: TGTGCCAGCAGCCCAGGCAGGGAATTCTACGAGCAGTACTTC; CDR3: CASSPGREFYEQYF